What follows are 14 T cell receptor beta chains derived from one specimen sequenced in a study of blood T cells in healthy people across ages (dated by TCRdb to the mid-2010s). The library relied on 5' RACE. Sequencer: Illumina HiSeq 2500. The second PCR ran for roughly 7 to 12 cycles and used a J-beta primer mix along with a sample-barcoded 5' primer. TCRdb trimmed the raw reads at Q25, called clones with MiXCR and kept productive beta chains. Each CDR3 protein appears once, grouped with its most common genes and DNA. The sample table holds around 1,600,000 distinct CDR3 sequences, of which approximately 43% were seen once. The ten largest clonotypes hold more than 4% of the sample. The specimen was blood. These receptors were taken from a woman between 18 and 30 years old in good health.

The chain employs TRBV7-8 and TRBJ2-2; 8 nucleotides line up with TRBD1. The CDR3 extends over 17 amino acids. CDR1 is SGHVS and CDR2 is FQNEAQ in the germline V gene. The ends lost 3 bases at V and 5 bases at J; junction bases unmatched: 11. In DNA, the CDR3 is TGTGCCAGCAGCTTCAGACAACAGGGGGTTTTTACCGGGGAGCTGTTTTTT. Translation gives CASSFRQQGVFTGELFF.

As DNA, the CDR3 is TGTGCCAGCAGCATTCTACAGGGGGCTCCAGGCTACACCTTC. This codes for CASSILQGAPGYTF. The V gene is TRBV7-9, the J gene TRBJ1-2; 9 nucleotides line up with TRBD1. Germline CDR1 and CDR2: SEHNR and FQNEAQ (reference sequence). The CDR3 length is 14 residues. V gave up 5 bases and J gave up 8 bases; unmatched junction bases: 9.

This clonotype occurred a few times. The chain employs TRBV27 and TRBJ1-2; D is possibly TRBD1 (5 bases). CDR3 length: 13 residues. CDR1 is MNHEY, CDR2 SMNVEV, per germline (reference sequence). With 10 bases removed from V and 0 bases from J, the gap between germline ends came to 12 bases. The CDR3 DNA reads TGTGCCACGAGGGGCCTGCCTAACTATGGCTACACCTTC. It is translated as CATRGLPNYGYTF.

This chain uses TRBV11-2 with TRBJ2-1; maybe TRBD1 (6 bases). This CDR3 contains 16 residues. Germline V gives CDR1 SGHAT, CDR2 FQNNGV. The V gene lost 5 bases and the J gene lost 4 bases, with 18 bases spanning the gap. As DNA, the CDR3 is TGTGCCAGCAGCCTCCGGACAGCGAACACATACAATGAGCAGTTCTTC. Its protein is CASSLRTANTYNEQFF.

This clonotype was recorded a few times. The V and J genes are TRBV6-2 or TRBV6-3 and TRBJ2-3; TRBD1 is a possible D gene (6 bases). The CDR3 is made up of 14 amino acids. Trimming removed 4 bases at V and 2 bases at J, with 10 bases between. The germline gives CDR1 MNHEY, CDR2 SVGEGT. The CDR3: CASSSGTFTDTQYF. The CDR3 nucleotides read TGTGCCAGCAGTTCCGGGACATTCACAGATACGCAGTATTTT.

This clonotype was counted between two and nine times. The chain employs TRBV27 and TRBJ2-5; D perhaps matches TRBD2 (5 bases). CDR1 MNHEY and CDR2 SMNVEV come from the germline V gene (reference sequence). Trimming stripped 0 bases from V and 5 bases from J, with 13 bases between. This CDR3 region has 15 residues. The CDR3 here is CASSLSRASWETQYF. CDR3 nucleotides: TGTGCCAGCAGTTTATCGAGGGCTAGCTGGGAGACCCAGTACTTC.

This clonotype was counted once. Being one base from a much bigger clone, this may be a read error. The CDR3 DNA follows: TGTGCCAGCAGCCCTCTACGCCTAGATACGCAGTATTTT. Its translation is CASSPLRLDTQYF. The chain recombines TRBV12-3 or TRBV12-4 with TRBJ2-3; D is unclear. The CDR3 consists of 13 residues. The germline V and J ends were trimmed by 6 bases and 5 bases, with 12 bases remaining between them.

The chain carries TRBV15 and TRBJ2-7; no definite D call. The CDR3 has 15 residues. The ends were cut back, 0 bases at V and 4 bases at J, with 13 bases in the middle. Germline CDR1 is LNHNV and CDR2 is YYDKDF (reference sequence). CDR3 sequence: CATSRDRGVGYEQYF. In DNA, the CDR3 is TGTGCCACCAGCAGAGATCGCGGTGTTGGATACGAGCAGTACTTC.

This clonotype appeared a few times. The rearrangement links TRBV29-1 to TRBJ2-1; the match to TRBD2 covers 7 bases. Matching the DNA end better, TRBJ2-7 makes the J call doubtful. In germline, CDR1 is SQVTM, CDR2 ANQGSEA. CDR3 size: 11 residues. The CDR3: CTGGRYNEQYF. CDR3 nucleotide sequence: TGCACGGGGGGACGCTACAATGAGCAGTACTTC.

Note on this clonotype: A much larger clone sits a single nucleotide away, making a read error possible. The J gene is TRBJ2-7, the V gene TRBV4-2; 7 nucleotides align to TRBD2. The CDR3 is 17 amino acids. Per the germline V gene, CDR1 is LGHNA and CDR2 is YNFKEQ. V lost 0 bases, J lost 7 bases, and 15 bases stayed unmatched. CDR3 bases: TGTGCCAGCAGCCAAGATATCCCTAGCGGAGATGAGAATGAGCAGTACTTC. It codes for CASSQDIPSGDENEQYF.

The table lists this clonotype with a few counts. This rearrangement joins TRBV2 to TRBJ2-3; tentative D call: TRBD2 (6 bases). The germline gives CDR1 SNHLY, CDR2 FYNNEI. The CDR3 spans 15 residues. V lost 5 bases, J lost 1 base, and 13 bases lay in between. For the CDR3, the DNA is TGTGCCAGCAGTACTCTAGCGATACGCACAGATACGCAGTATTTT. It yields the protein CASSTLAIRTDTQYF.

This clonotype has more than one count but fewer than ten. CDR3 loop: CASSRDGTGGRVRGYTF. As DNA, the CDR3 is TGTGCCAGCAGTCGCGACGGGACAGGGGGAAGGGTACGGGGCTACACCTTC. The chain is built from TRBV12-3 or TRBV12-4 and TRBJ1-2; 11 nucleotides align to TRBD1. Germline trimming cut 5 bases from V and 8 bases from J; bases unmatched to any gene: 16. This CDR3 spans 17 amino acids.

The chain employs TRBV12-3 or TRBV12-4 and TRBJ2-2; 7 bases are a match to TRBD2. After removal of 6 bases from V and 2 bases from J, the junction contained 6 bases not matched to a gene. The CDR3 contains 15 residues. CDR3 residues: CASRAGTINTGELFF. Written as DNA, the CDR3 is TGTGCCAGCAGGGCCGGGACTATTAACACCGGGGAGCTGTTTTTT.

This clonotype was detected only a few times. This chain uses TRBV20-1 with TRBJ2-7; 10 bases fit TRBD1. CDR3 length equals 13 residues. Germline V gene lookup returns CDR1 DFQATT and CDR2 SNEGSKA (reference sequence). With 5 bases clipped from V and 5 bases from J, the junction kept 6 bases outside the gene matches. DNA for the CDR3: TGCAGTGCTCCCGGGACAGGGGTCGACGAGCAGTACTTC. It encodes CSAPGTGVDEQYF.